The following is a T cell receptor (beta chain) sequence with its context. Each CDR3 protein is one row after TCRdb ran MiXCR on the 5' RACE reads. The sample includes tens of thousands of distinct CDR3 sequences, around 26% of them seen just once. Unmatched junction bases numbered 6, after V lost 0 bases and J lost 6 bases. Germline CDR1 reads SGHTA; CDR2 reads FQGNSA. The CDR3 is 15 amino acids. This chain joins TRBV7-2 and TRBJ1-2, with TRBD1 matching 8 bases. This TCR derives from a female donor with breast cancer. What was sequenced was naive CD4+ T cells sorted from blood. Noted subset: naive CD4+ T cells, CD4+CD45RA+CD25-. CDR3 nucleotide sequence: TGTGCCAGCAGCTTAGCGGCAGGGGGCGCAGATGGCTACACCTTC. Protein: CASSLAAGGADGYTF.